The clone carrying this TCR beta chain was seen repeatedly, ten times or more. The sample originates from a study of patients and donors after allogeneic stem cell transplantation. Trimming took 1 base from V and 6 from J, leaving 6 bases between them. In germline, CDR1 is SGHVS, CDR2 FQNEAQ. The length of the CDR3 is 12 residues. TCRdb re-derived calls from the RT-PCR reads in MiXCR, one entry per CDR3 protein. The profile shows tens of thousands of distinct CDR3 sequences, 26% of them singletons. The specimen sequenced was blood, either unsorted or a sorted T cell fraction (not recorded which). This chain uses TRBV7-8 with TRBJ1-2; D gene ambiguous. The clonotype was recovered from a human donor who was either an allogeneic HSCT recipient or a stem cell or donor lymphocyte infusion donor (not recorded which). It is not recorded whose cells these are; they may come from a transplant donor. The CDR3 sequence is CASSLEGHGYTF. In DNA form, the CDR3 reads TGTGCCAGCAGCTTAGAGGGTCATGGCTACACCTTC.